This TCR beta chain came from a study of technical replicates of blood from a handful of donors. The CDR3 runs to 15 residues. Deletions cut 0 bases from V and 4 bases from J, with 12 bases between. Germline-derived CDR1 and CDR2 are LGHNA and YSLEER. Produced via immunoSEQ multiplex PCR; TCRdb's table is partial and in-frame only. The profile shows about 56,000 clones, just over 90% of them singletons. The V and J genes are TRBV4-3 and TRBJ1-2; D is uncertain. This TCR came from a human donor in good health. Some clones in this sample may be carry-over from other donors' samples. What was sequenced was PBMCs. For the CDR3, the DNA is TGCGCCAGCAGCCAAGATCTCGCAGGTTCCTATGGCTACACCTTC. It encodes CASSQDLAGSYGYTF.